This T cell receptor beta chain was recorded in a study of CD4+ T cells in melanoma. The CDR3 totals 16 residues. Trimming shortened V by 8 bases and J by 2 bases, and 19 bases separated the two germline ends. Overall study results and limits: Reportedly, melanoma neoantigen-specific CD4+ T cells showed varied differentiation states. A reported correlation linked neoantigen-specific CD4+ T cells to CD8+, macrophage and B cell function.

Only in-frame clones appear in the TCRdb table, and some are missing; sequencing was by immunoSEQ multiplex PCR. This sample yields roughly 5,200 clones, of which roughly three fifths are seen a single time; around a fifth belongs to the top ten. Remarks on this clone: Its antigen is currently unknown.

V is TRBV23-1 and J is TRBJ1-5; D possibly corresponds to TRBD1 (5 bases). TRBV23-1 is noted as an ORF with a role that remains uncertain. The specimen was cells from a culture (not recorded whether cultured in vitro). The sequence was collected from a human donor with melanoma. This chain's CDR3 is CASVHGGAPGNQPQHF. The CDR3 DNA reads TGCGCCAGCGTCCACGGAGGGGCGCCGGGCAATCAGCCCCAGCATTTT.